These 31 T cell receptor beta chains originate from one sample sequenced in a study of T cell clonality in common variable immunodeficiency. Study-level findings and limits: Reportedly, TCR beta sequences from common variable immunodeficiency showed fewer deletions and N-nucleotide insertions.

What these receptors recognize is not known. Clones were read by immunoSEQ multiplex PCR, and TCRdb kept only the in-frame ones, dropping some. The data show 28,000 or so clones, with none appearing a single time. The sequenced sample consisted of peripheral blood mononuclear cells. Source of these receptors: a human donor with common variable immunodeficiency.

In its sample, this clone was seen many times. The CDR3 goes on 3 residues after the read ends, and that part is filled in from the germline J gene. V gene TRBV12-3 or TRBV12-4 combines with J gene TRBJ2-5, with D unresolved. The V end lost 6 bases, the J end lost 2 bases, and 16 bases lay between the germline ends. This CDR3 has 15 residues. The chain's CDR3 is CASSADGRPQETQYF. The part of the CDR3 DNA that was read is TGTGCCAGCAGCGCAGATGGCAGGCCTCAAGAGACC.

This clone was recorded many times. With the read ending 3 residues before the CDR3 end, the germline J gene is used to fill in that end. The chain combines TRBV7-8 with TRBJ2-1; 11 nucleotides align to TRBD2. Losses at the gene ends were 7 bases for V and 5 bases for J; bases not matched to a gene: 4. The CDR3 contains 14 residues. From germline, CDR1 is SGHVS and CDR2 FQNEAQ. The CDR3 spells CASTTTSGDNEQFF. CDR3 DNA, as far as it was read: TGTGCCAGCACCACGACTAGCGGGGACAATGAG.

The table lists this clone with many counts. The read ends 3 residues before the CDR3 terminus; that terminus is restored from the germline J gene. The chain joins TRBV6-2 or TRBV6-3 to TRBJ1-5; D possibly corresponds to TRBD1 (5 bases). The CDR3 contains 15 residues. The germline V and J ends were trimmed by 4 bases and 2 bases, with 12 bases remaining between them. Looked up from germline, CDR1 is MNHEY and CDR2 is SVGEGT. This chain's CDR3 is CASSWRGLGNQPQHF. The CDR3 bases that were read are TGTGCCAGCAGTTGGAGGGGCTTGGGCAATCAGCCC.

This clone was counted at least ten times. Read coverage stops 3 residues before the CDR3 terminus; the germline J gene supplies the remainder. The chain recombines TRBV5-5 with TRBJ1-1; D may be TRBD1 (5 bases). CDR1 is SGHKS and CDR2 is YYEKEE in the germline V gene (reference sequence). Trimming cost V 2 bases and J 5 bases, with 10 bases left between them. The CDR3 has 13 residues. The sequenced CDR3 bases are TGTGCCAGCAGCTTTATAGACAGTACTGAA. It yields the protein CASSFIDSTE. The CDR3 in full is CASSFIDSTEAFF. Together with reference TRBV5-5 and TRBJ1-1, the CDR3 gives the full variable domain: DAGVTQSPTHLIKTRGQQVTLRCSPISGHKSVSWYQQVLGQGPQFIFQYYEKEERGRGNFPDRFSARQFPNYSSELNVNALLLGDSALYLCASSFIDSTEAFFGQGTRLTVV.

This clone appeared many times. The CDR3 goes on 3 residues after the read ends, and that part is filled in from the germline J gene. V usage is TRBV5-1 and J usage is TRBJ2-3; 7 bases are a match to TRBD1. There are 15 residues in the CDR3. From germline, CDR1 is SGHRS and CDR2 YFSETQ. The junction had 6 bases not matched to a gene; V was cut back by 4 bases and J by 1 base. CDR3 DNA, as far as it was read: TGCGCCAGCAGCAAGGACAGGAGACGCACAGATACG. Protein product: CASSKDRRRTDT. The whole CDR3 sequence reads CASSKDRRRTDTQYF.

This clone appeared many times. The read ends 3 residues before the CDR3 terminus; that terminus is restored from the germline J gene. The chain recombines TRBV18 with TRBJ2-1; a weak D match, TRBD1 (5 bases). Deletions cut 8 bases from V and 8 bases from J, with 13 bases between. The CDR3 consists of 12 residues. Germline values: CDR1 KGHSH, CDR2 LQKENI. The covered CDR3 bases are TGTGCCAGCCGAGCGCAGGGCGATGAG. Translation: CASRAQGDE. The whole CDR3 protein reads CASRAQGDEQFF. Together with reference TRBV18 and TRBJ2-1, the CDR3 gives the full variable domain: NAGVMQNPRHLVRRRGQEARLRCSPMKGHSHVYWYRQLPEEGLKFMVYLQKENIIDESGMPKERFSAEFPKEGPSILRIQQVVRGDSAAYFCASRAQGDEQFFGPGTRLTVL.

This clone showed up many times. The CDR3 goes on 3 residues after the read ends, and that part is filled in from the germline J gene. This sequence joins TRBV19 and TRBJ2-7; D unclear. V lost 1 base and J 5 bases, leaving 9 bases between the germline ends. CDR1 is LNHDA and CDR2 is SQIVND in the germline V gene (reference sequence). The length of the CDR3 is 13 residues. Partial CDR3 DNA: TGTGCCAGTAGTATAGGGGCCAGTAACGAG. Its protein product is CASSIGASNE. In full, the CDR3 reads CASSIGASNEQYF.

As to this clone: The observed sequence ends 3 residues before the CDR3 terminus, with the missing tail filled in from the germline J gene. V usage is TRBV20-1 and J usage is TRBJ2-1; 10 positions match TRBD2. Germline assignment: CDR1 DFQATT and CDR2 SNEGSKA (reference sequence). CDR3 size: 15 residues. V lost 6 bases and J lost 6; bases outside the gene matches: 11. CDR3 sequence reads: CSAEGLAGDFNEQFF. The sequenced part of the CDR3 DNA is TGCAGTGCAGAGGGGCTAGCGGGAGACTTCAATGAG.

This clone was seen ten or more times. The read terminates 3 residues before the CDR3 end, so the remaining end is supplied by the germline J gene. The chain couples TRBV4-1 to TRBJ2-7; D is uncertain. CDR3 length: 14 residues. Trimming stripped 3 bases from V and 3 bases from J, with 12 bases between. Germline loops: CDR1 MGHRA, CDR2 YSYEKL. The CDR3 is CASSHSQLVYEQYF. The DNA read from the CDR3 is TGCGCCAGCAGCCATAGCCAGCTCGTCTACGAG.

A remark on this clone: The read ends 3 residues early relative to the CDR3; the germline J gene fills the gap. This chain joins TRBV7-9 and TRBJ2-1, with D perhaps TRBD1 (6 bases). This CDR3 contains 13 residues. The germline CDR1 and CDR2 sequences are SEHNR and FQNEAQ (reference sequence). The ends were cut back, 9 bases at V and 6 bases at J, with 15 bases in the middle. The CDR3 DNA, read in part, is TGTGCCAGTCAGGGGTTTTCAGGCAATGAG. Translating gives CASQGFSGNE. The complete CDR3 protein is CASQGFSGNEQFF.

This clone was found many times. The CDR3 goes on 3 residues after the read ends, and that part is filled in from the germline J gene. This chain links TRBV2 with TRBJ2-3; TRBD2 agrees at 7 bases. J gave up 1 base and V 6 bases, and 4 bases lay outside the gene matches. The germline V gene has CDR1 SNHLY and CDR2 FYNNEI. CDR3 size: 14 residues. CDR3 DNA, as far as it was read: TGTGCCAGCAGCCTCACTAGCGGCACAGATACG. It yields the protein CASSLTSGTDT. The CDR3, in full, reads CASSLTSGTDTQYF.

With regard to this clone: The read comes to an end 3 residues before the CDR3 does, leaving the germline J gene to fill in the end. This sequence joins TRBV16 and TRBJ1-1; D remains unclear. Germline CDR1 reads KGHSY; CDR2 reads FQNENV. This CDR3 comprises 17 residues. With 4 bases removed from V and 1 base from J, the gap between germline ends came to 19 bases. The CDR3 spells CASSLISRGQTNTEAFF. CDR3 bases read: TGTGCCAGCAGCCTCATCTCTCGGGGTCAGACGAACACTGAA.

This clone was recorded many times. The CDR3 end lies 3 residues beyond the end of the read and is filled in from the germline J gene. The chain combines TRBV5-1 with TRBJ1-2; D might be TRBD1 (6 bases). V lost 0 bases to trimming and J lost 6 bases, with 15 bases between them. Per the germline V gene, CDR1 is SGHRS and CDR2 is YFSETQ. The length of the CDR3 is 15 residues. CDR3 sequence: CASSLAGRQGNGYTF. Incomplete CDR3 DNA: TGCGCCAGCAGCTTGGCCGGAAGGCAGGGGAATGGC.

This clone was seen at least ten times. The CDR3 loop is CASSPGQKYEQYF. The CDR3 DNA, read in part, is TGCGCCAGCAGCCCGGGACAGAAATACGAG. The chain couples TRBV23-1 to TRBJ2-7, with 7 bases aligning to TRBD1. The CDR3 is cut off 3 residues early in the read; its end comes from the germline J gene. TRBV23-1 is designated an ORF whose function remains uncertain. Unmatched junction bases numbered 6, after V lost 6 bases and J lost 4 bases. CDR3 length equals 13 residues.

Ten or more counts support this clone. The read finishes 3 residues shy of the CDR3 end, and the germline J gene is used to complete it. The chain is built from TRBV2 and TRBJ2-3; the D gene is possibly TRBD2 (5 bases). Germline V CDR1 and CDR2: SNHLY, FYNNEI. CDR3 length: 15 amino acids. V gave up 6 bases and J gave up 4 bases, with 17 bases separating them. CDR3 loop: CASRRGSPSADTQYF. The CDR3 DNA, read in part, is TGTGCCAGCAGACGAGGGTCCCCAAGTGCAGATACG.

A remark on this clone: The read finishes 3 residues shy of the CDR3 end, and the germline J gene is used to complete it. This chain links TRBV19 with TRBJ2-1, with TRBD2 as a possible D gene (5 bases). CDR1 and CDR2 from the germline V gene are LNHDA and SQIVND (reference sequence). Between the trimmed V and J ends, which lost 2 bases and 3 bases, there was a span of 11 bases. The CDR3 has 15 amino acids. CDR3 residues: CASSISGSGYNEQFF. The sequenced part of the CDR3 DNA is TGTGCCAGTAGTATAAGTGGAAGCGGCTACAATGAG.

At least ten counts were recorded for this clone. The CDR3 end is not reached by the read, which stops 3 residues before it; the germline J gene fills it in. V gene TRBV18 combines with J gene TRBJ2-1, with 7 bases that match TRBD1. The CDR3 contains 15 residues. The trim removed 4 bases at V and 7 bases at J, leaving 10 bases unmatched. Germline V CDR1 and CDR2: KGHSH, LQKENI. The CDR3 bases that were read are TGTGCCAGCTCACTTTTTAGGGGGCGCCAGAATGAG. Its translation is CASSLFRGRQNE. The complete CDR3 sequence is CASSLFRGRQNEQFF.

With regard to this clone: Read sequence stops 3 residues before the CDR3 end, and the germline J gene provides the missing end. The rearrangement uses TRBV6-2 or TRBV6-3 and TRBJ2-5; 8 nucleotides match TRBD2. The CDR3 loop spans 15 amino acids. Germline values: CDR1 MNHEY, CDR2 SVGEGT. V shed 5 bases, J shed 3 bases, and the junction held 8 bases outside the gene matches. This CDR3 is CASSGLADNKETQYF. The CDR3 DNA, read in part, is TGTGCCAGCAGTGGACTAGCAGATAACAAAGAGACC.

The sample holds many counts of this clone. The sequenced CDR3 bases are TGTGCCAGCAGCCCAAGACTAGCGGTCGCCGGGAATGAG. Its protein product is CASSPRLAVAGNE. The full CDR3 reads CASSPRLAVAGNEQFF. The chain is built from TRBV4-2 and TRBJ2-1, with 9 positions matching TRBD2. The read stops 3 residues short of the end of the CDR3; the missing end is completed from the germline J gene. With 4 bases clipped from V and 7 bases from J, the junction kept 11 bases outside the gene matches. The germline V gene has CDR1 LGHNA and CDR2 YNFKEQ. CDR3 size: 16 residues.

Many counts were recorded for this clone. An end of the junction does not agree with germline; a read error may underlie this. The CDR3 end falls 3 residues outside the read, so it is completed with the germline J gene. The chain uses TRBV5-4 and TRBJ2-5; D perhaps matches TRBD1 (5 bases). Per the germline V gene, CDR1 is SGHNT and CDR2 is YYREEE (reference sequence). The CDR3 is 14 amino acids. The CDR3 protein is CASSPDSAQKTQYF. The covered CDR3 bases are TGTGCCAGCAGCCCCGACAGCGCCCAAAAGACC.

This clone was detected ten times or more. Read data end 3 residues before the CDR3 end; the end is taken from the germline J gene. This chain uses TRBV20-1 with TRBJ1-2; D is uncertain. CDR3 size: 13 residues. Germline V gene sequence: CDR1 DFQATT, CDR2 SNEGSKA (reference sequence). CDR3: CSATLDSYRGYTF. CDR3 bases read: TGCAGTGCTACATTAGACTCGTATCGGGGC.

This clone has at least ten counts. The read gets to within 3 residues of the CDR3 end, and the germline J gene fills in the rest. This chain links TRBV6-2 or TRBV6-3 with TRBJ2-5; tentative D call: TRBD1 (7 bases). CDR3 length: 15 amino acids. Germline V lookup: CDR1 MNHEY, CDR2 SVGEGT. V was cut by 6 bases and J by 2 bases, with 16 bases left in between. The CDR3 region is CASRVEGARQETQYF. The CDR3 DNA, read in part, is TGTGCCAGCAGAGTGGAGGGGGCGCGACAAGAGACC.

This clone appeared a few times. From the germline J gene comes the end of the CDR3, since the read stops 3 residues before it. The chain recombines TRBV29-1 with TRBJ2-3, with a tentative D call TRBD1 (5 bases). Per the germline V gene, CDR1 is SQVTM and CDR2 is ANQGSEA. The CDR3 contains 14 residues. Partial CDR3 DNA: TGCAGCGCCTCAGGTGGGCAGGGTAGGATAACG. Amino acids: CSASGGQGRIT. The whole CDR3 sequence reads CSASGGQGRITQYF.

This clone was observed a few times. The CDR3 end falls 3 residues outside the read, so it is completed with the germline J gene. The V gene is TRBV7-2, the J gene TRBJ2-5; D may be TRBD1 (6 bases). Germline V gene lookup returns CDR1 SGHTA and CDR2 FQGNSA. Trimming cost V 4 bases and J 5 bases, with 17 bases left between them. This CDR3 spans 15 amino acids. CDR3 loop: CASSSDRANLETQYF. Partial CDR3 DNA: TGTGCCAGCAGCTCGGACAGAGCCAACTTGGAGACC. Combining the CDR3 with reference TRBV7-2 and TRBJ2-5 gives the whole variable domain GAGVSQSPSNKVTEKGKDVELRCDPISGHTALYWYRQSLGQGLEFLIYFQGNSAPDKSGLPSDRFSAERTGGSVSTLTIQRTQQEDSAVYLCASSSDRANLETQYFGPGTRLLVL.

This clone was picked up many times. The read terminates 3 residues ahead of where the CDR3 ends, so the germline J gene completes it. The V gene is TRBV6-2 or TRBV6-3, the J gene TRBJ1-5; perhaps TRBD1 as D (5 bases). Germline values: CDR1 MNHEY, CDR2 SVGEGT. The CDR3 contains 16 residues. Trimming took off 6 bases at V and 3 bases at J, with 18 bases between the two ends. CDR3 in amino acids: CASSARGRGNNQPQHF. The sequenced CDR3 bases are TGTGCCAGCAGCGCGAGGGGCCGAGGGAACAATCAGCCC.

This clone was detected ten times or more. The read terminates 3 residues ahead of where the CDR3 ends, so the germline J gene completes it. The identical CDR3 is also encoded by other nucleotide sequences in the sample. V usage is TRBV29-1 and J usage is TRBJ1-4; D not certain. In germline, CDR1 is SQVTM, CDR2 ANQGSEA. Trimming took off 7 bases at V and 7 bases at J, with 16 bases between the two ends. The CDR3 sequence is 13 residues long. CDR3 DNA, as far as it was read: TGCAGCGACGCGGATCTCTCCGCTGAAAAA. It yields the protein CSDADLSAEK. The complete CDR3 sequence is CSDADLSAEKLFF.

This clone was picked up many times. The CDR3 goes on 3 residues after the read ends, and that part is filled in from the germline J gene. The chain uses TRBV30 and TRBJ2-1; TRBD2 matches 7 bases. CDR1 is GTSNPN, CDR2 SVGIG, per germline (reference sequence). V lost 2 bases to trimming and J lost 3 bases; unmatched junction nucleotides: 4. This CDR3 contains 14 residues. Partial CDR3 DNA: TGTGCCTGGAGTAGCAAGCGGGGCTACAATGAG. This codes for CAWSSKRGYNE. The CDR3, in full, reads CAWSSKRGYNEQFF.

This clone was observed a few times. The CDR3 end is not reached by the read, which stops 3 residues before it; the germline J gene fills it in. V is TRBV5-1 and J is TRBJ1-2; 12 nucleotides match TRBD1. Germline V lookup: CDR1 SGHRS, CDR2 YFSETQ. The CDR3 is 15 amino acids. Incomplete CDR3 DNA: TGCGCCAGCAGCTTGGCGGGACAGGGGGCGGGGAGC. Translation: CASSLAGQGAGS. The whole CDR3 sequence reads CASSLAGQGAGSYTF.

This clone appeared many times. From the germline J gene comes the end of the CDR3, since the read stops 3 residues before it. The chain couples TRBV19 to TRBJ2-5, with a tentative D call TRBD1 (6 bases). Germline V lookup: CDR1 LNHDA, CDR2 SQIVND (reference sequence). The CDR3 extends over 13 amino acids. The sequenced CDR3 bases are TGTGCCAGTAGCCCGGGGACACTCACTACC. It specifies CASSPGTLTT. The CDR3 reads in full as CASSPGTLTTQYF.

This clone was seen ten or more times. The read stops 3 residues short of the end of the CDR3; the missing end is completed from the germline J gene. The chain uses TRBV19 and TRBJ1-2, with a weak D call TRBD1 (5 bases). The length of the CDR3 is 13 residues. Germline CDR1 and CDR2: LNHDA and SQIVND (reference sequence). CDR3 sequence reads: CASSINRFEGYTF. The sequenced CDR3 bases are TGTGCCAGTAGTATAAACAGGTTTGAGGGC.

This clone was counted a few times. The read comes to an end 3 residues before the CDR3 does, leaving the germline J gene to fill in the end. V gene TRBV19 combines with J gene TRBJ1-1, with 7 bases aligning to TRBD1. The CDR3 contains 14 residues. The germline V gene encodes CDR1 LNHDA and CDR2 SQIVND (reference sequence). V lost 9 bases to trimming and J lost 0 bases; unmatched junction nucleotides: 7. CDR3 in amino acids: CASFNRGMNTEAFF. The part of the CDR3 DNA that was read is TGTGCCAGCTTCAACAGGGGTATGAACACTGAA.